The T cell receptor beta chain under discussion was sequenced for a study of shared clonotypes between healthy human individuals. Germline V gene lookup returns CDR1 SGHDN and CDR2 FVKESK. The CDR3 spans 15 residues. Trimming cost V 1 base and J 5 bases, with 14 bases left between them. HIV-negative, healthy adults without recent acute infections or vaccinations were the donors. TCRdb's table, derived via immunoSEQ multiplex PCR, lists solely in-frame clones and lacks some. The sample has roughly 530,000 clones; 90% to 96% are singletons. Findings and caveats of the study: The donor pool, a small one, limited the genetic and exposure-history diversity represented. Across a handful of donors, naive CD4 shared roughly 5.1%, naive CD8 more than 3%, memory CD4 about 2.4%, memory CD8 0.4% to 0.5%. The sole specimen, blood, was sampled, and tissue repertoires likely differ.

For this clone: The target antigen is unknown.

The gene calls are TRBV14 and TRBJ2-5, with D possibly TRBD1 on 6 matching bases. Sequencing input: naive CD4+ T cells sorted from blood. Subset specified: CD45RA+ positively selected. The clonotype was recovered from a woman under 40 in good health. This CDR3 reads CASSQGEGQGETQYF. The CDR3 DNA reads as TGTGCCAGCAGCCAAGGAGAGGGCCAGGGGGAGACCCAGTACTTC.